Reported below is one T cell receptor (beta chain). Its antigen remains unknown. Cells were stimulated nonspecifically with anti-CD3/anti-CD28 magnetic beads. Sorting selected CD4+ T cells upregulating both CD40 ligand and CD69. The CDR3 sequence is 19 residues long. The germline V gene has CDR1 MNHEY and CDR2 SMNVEV (reference sequence). With 4 bases removed from V and 0 bases from J, the gap between germline ends came to 19 bases. The data were obtained in a study of persistence of HIV-infected CD4 T cells. The immunoSEQ assay was version 4, run in survey mode. The method was immunoSEQ multiplex PCR; TCRdb's version includes in-frame clones alone and lacks a portion of them. The table records some 40,000 clones, just over 90% of them present only once.

The rearrangement links TRBV27 to TRBJ1-6; D gene uncertain. The clonotype comes from an adult man with HIV who was CMV-seropositive. The specimen was CD4+ T cells sorted from PBMCs after approximately 19-hour stimulation, collected from a patient who received antiretroviral therapy. The CDR3 DNA follows: TGTGCCAGCAGTTCCCTATATGGGAGACTGAGCTCCTATAATTCACCCCTCCACTTT. This translates into CASSSLYGRLSSYNSPLHF.